This is a list of T cell receptor beta chains from one sample in a study of cytomegalovirus exposure and HLA in healthy donors. Sequencing used immunoSEQ multiplex PCR; TCRdb keeps in-frame clones, though not all of them. The sample has fewer than 200,000 clones; approximately 80% are singletons. The sequencing sample was made of PBMCs. The receptors shown here come from a female donor in good health and CMV-seronegative. CDR3s include the opening cysteine and the closing phenylalanine or tryptophan. Each record gives: clone size, CDR3 length, J gene, D gene, V gene, CDR3 protein, CDR3 DNA. D genes are given only for firm matches. Part of the rows lack a size; the others show once, few, many or a class for expanded clones.

abundance: NA
len: 13
j_gene: TRBJ2-7
d_gene: NA
v_gene: TRBV4-3
CDR3aa: CASSQDRGYEQYF
CDR3nt: TGCGCCAGCAGCCAAGATCGGGGCTACGAGCAGTACTTC

abundance: NA
len: 15
j_gene: TRBJ2-7
d_gene: TRBD2
v_gene: TRBV29-1
CDR3aa: CSVSLGLAASYEQYF
CDR3nt: TGCAGCGTTTCTTTGGGACTAGCGGCCTCCTACGAGCAGTACTTC

abundance: NA
len: 13
j_gene: TRBJ2-7
d_gene: NA
v_gene: TRBV6-5
CDR3aa: CASNEPRGYEQYF
CDR3nt: TGTGCCAGCAATGAACCCAGGGGCTACGAGCAGTACTTC

abundance: NA
len: 14
j_gene: TRBJ2-1
d_gene: NA
v_gene: TRBV19
CDR3aa: CATREAGLYNEQFF
CDR3nt: TGTGCCACCAGGGAGGCAGGGCTATACAATGAGCAGTTCTTC

abundance: NA
len: 14
j_gene: TRBJ2-5
d_gene: TRBD1
v_gene: TRBV5-1
CDR3aa: CASSMGQLREAQYF
CDR3nt: TGCGCCAGCAGCATGGGACAGCTAAGAGAGGCCCAGTACTTC

abundance: NA
len: 17
j_gene: TRBJ2-1
d_gene: TRBD2
v_gene: TRBV9
CDR3aa: CASSTLPVAGGYNEQFF
CDR3nt: TGTGCCAGCAGCACCCTCCCCGTAGCGGGAGGCTACAATGAGCAGTTCTTC

abundance: NA
len: 14
j_gene: TRBJ2-1
d_gene: TRBD2
v_gene: TRBV27
CDR3aa: CASALAGGYNEQFF
CDR3nt: TGTGCCAGCGCACTAGCGGGGGGATACAATGAGCAGTTCTTC

abundance: NA
len: 15
j_gene: TRBJ1-1
d_gene: NA
v_gene: TRBV7-9
CDR3aa: CASSLDPGVNTEAFF
CDR3nt: TGTGCCAGCAGCTTAGATCCGGGTGTAAACACTGAAGCTTTCTTT

abundance: few
len: 15
j_gene: TRBJ2-2
d_gene: TRBD1
v_gene: TRBV5-1
CDR3aa: CASSPRTGEAGELFF
CDR3nt: TGCGCCAGCAGCCCCCGGACAGGGGAAGCCGGGGAGCTGTTTTTT

abundance: NA
len: 14
j_gene: TRBJ2-1
d_gene: NA
v_gene: TRBV18
CDR3aa: CASSLDTLGNEQFF
CDR3nt: TGTGCCAGCTCACTCGACACCCTGGGCAATGAGCAGTTCTTC

abundance: NA
len: 15
j_gene: TRBJ1-5
d_gene: NA
v_gene: TRBV27
CDR3aa: CASREMGGANQPQHF
CDR3nt: TGTGCCAGCAGAGAGATGGGGGGAGCGAATCAGCCCCAGCATTTT

abundance: NA
len: 14
j_gene: TRBJ2-7
d_gene: NA
v_gene: TRBV5-4
CDR3aa: CASSLGGFSYEQYF
CDR3nt: TGTGCCAGCAGCTTGGGAGGTTTTTCCTACGAGCAGTACTTC

abundance: NA
len: 16
j_gene: TRBJ2-2
d_gene: TRBD2
v_gene: TRBV7-9
CDR3aa: CASSPDGGVGTGELFF
CDR3nt: TGTGCCAGCAGCCCGGATGGGGGGGTTGGCACCGGGGAGCTGTTTTTT

abundance: NA
len: 15
j_gene: TRBJ2-5
d_gene: TRBD1
v_gene: TRBV13
CDR3aa: CASSPRTGVQETQYF
CDR3nt: TGTGCCAGCAGCCCCCGGACAGGGGTGCAAGAGACCCAGTACTTC

abundance: NA
len: 16
j_gene: TRBJ2-6
d_gene: TRBD1
v_gene: TRBV29-1
CDR3aa: CSVEGGTGAGANVLTF
CDR3nt: TGCAGCGTTGAAGGGGGAACAGGGGCGGGGGCCAACGTCCTGACTTTC

abundance: NA
len: 17
j_gene: TRBJ2-1
d_gene: NA
v_gene: TRBV5-4
CDR3aa: CASSLERGRVSYNEQFF
CDR3nt: TGTGCCAGCAGCTTGGAAAGGGGAAGGGTCTCCTACAATGAGCAGTTCTTC

abundance: NA
len: 15
j_gene: TRBJ1-2
d_gene: NA
v_gene: TRBV7-9
CDR3aa: CSSSFGKGGLDGYTF
CDR3nt: TGTTCCAGCAGCTTTGGTAAAGGGGGTCTGGATGGCTACACCTTC

abundance: few
len: 15
j_gene: TRBJ1-6
d_gene: NA
v_gene: TRBV6-5
CDR3aa: CASSYQGSANSPLHF
CDR3nt: TGTGCCAGCAGTTATCAGGGTTCTGCCAATTCACCCCTCCACTTT

abundance: NA
len: 14
j_gene: TRBJ1-1
d_gene: TRBD1
v_gene: TRBV6-5
CDR3aa: CASTRTGGASEAFF
CDR3nt: TGTGCCAGCACCAGGACAGGGGGCGCGAGTGAAGCTTTCTTT

abundance: few
len: 17
j_gene: TRBJ1-5
d_gene: TRBD1
v_gene: TRBV9
CDR3aa: CASSVSGTGGLNQPQHF
CDR3nt: TGTGCCAGCAGCGTATCCGGGACAGGGGGACTCAATCAGCCCCAGCATTTT

abundance: NA
len: 18
j_gene: TRBJ2-7
d_gene: TRBD1
v_gene: TRBV7-9
CDR3aa: CASSYNRGADWSSYEQYF
CDR3nt: TGTGCCAGCAGTTACAACAGGGGGGCCGACTGGAGCTCCTACGAGCAGTACTTC

abundance: NA
len: 17
j_gene: TRBJ1-4
d_gene: NA
v_gene: TRBV25-1
CDR3aa: CASSEFGLAGTNEKLFF
CDR3nt: TGTGCCAGCAGTGAATTTGGTTTGGCGGGGACTAATGAAAAACTGTTTTTT

abundance: few
len: 14
j_gene: TRBJ1-1
d_gene: TRBD1
v_gene: TRBV27
CDR3aa: CASSFRQGGTEAFF
CDR3nt: TGTGCCAGCAGTTTCCGACAGGGGGGCACTGAAGCTTTCTTT

abundance: NA
len: 13
j_gene: TRBJ2-7
d_gene: NA
v_gene: TRBV11-3
CDR3aa: CASSNGPTYEQYF
CDR3nt: TGTGCCAGCAGCAATGGGCCTACCTACGAGCAGTACTTC

abundance: NA
len: 12
j_gene: TRBJ1-4
d_gene: NA
v_gene: TRBV19
CDR3aa: CASRRGREKLFF
CDR3nt: TGTGCCAGTAGAAGGGGAAGAGAAAAACTGTTTTTT

abundance: NA
len: 18
j_gene: TRBJ2-7
d_gene: TRBD2
v_gene: TRBV7-2
CDR3aa: CASSAGLAGGHISYEQYF
CDR3nt: TGTGCCAGCAGCGCGGGACTAGCGGGAGGCCATATCTCCTACGAGCAGTACTTC

abundance: NA
len: 18
j_gene: TRBJ2-1
d_gene: TRBD2
v_gene: TRBV4-1
CDR3aa: CASSQDRASGASYNEQFF
CDR3nt: TGCGCCAGCAGCCAAGATAGGGCTAGCGGTGCCTCCTACAATGAGCAGTTCTTC

abundance: NA
len: 12
j_gene: TRBJ2-5
d_gene: TRBD2
v_gene: TRBV2
CDR3aa: CASTTSGETQYF
CDR3nt: TGTGCCAGCACGACTAGCGGGGAGACCCAGTACTTC

abundance: NA
len: 17
j_gene: TRBJ2-4
d_gene: TRBD2
v_gene: TRBV4-2
CDR3aa: CASSQDPKGLAARIQYF
CDR3nt: TGTGCCAGCAGCCAAGATCCAAAAGGACTAGCAGCCAGGATTCAGTACTTC

abundance: NA
len: 14
j_gene: TRBJ1-5
d_gene: NA
v_gene: TRBV9
CDR3aa: CASSVGGANQPQHF
CDR3nt: TGTGCCAGCAGCGTAGGGGGAGCTAATCAGCCCCAGCATTTT

abundance: NA
len: 17
j_gene: TRBJ1-5
d_gene: TRBD1
v_gene: TRBV10-3
CDR3aa: CAISESPTGVDNQPQHF
CDR3nt: TGTGCCATCAGTGAGTCCCCGACAGGGGTCGACAATCAGCCCCAGCATTTT

abundance: NA
len: 14
j_gene: TRBJ2-3
d_gene: NA
v_gene: TRBV30
CDR3aa: CAWSVDSRGDTQYF
CDR3nt: TGTGCCTGGAGTGTCGATAGCCGGGGGGATACGCAGTATTTT

abundance: once
len: 14
j_gene: TRBJ2-1
d_gene: TRBD1
v_gene: TRBV5-4
CDR3aa: CASSLQGARRGQFF
CDR3nt: TGTGCCAGCAGCTTACAGGGGGCCCGCAGGGGGCAGTTCTTC

abundance: NA
len: 14
j_gene: TRBJ2-3
d_gene: TRBD1
v_gene: TRBV10-3
CDR3aa: CAISGDRGTDTQYF
CDR3nt: TGTGCCATCAGTGGGGACAGGGGAACAGATACGCAGTATTTT

abundance: NA
len: 15
j_gene: TRBJ2-7
d_gene: NA
v_gene: TRBV21-1
CDR3aa: CASSKKRQGSYEQYF
CDR3nt: TGTGCCAGCAGCAAGAAGAGACAGGGTTCCTACGAGCAGTACTTC

abundance: once
len: 13
j_gene: TRBJ2-7
d_gene: NA
v_gene: TRBV6-1
CDR3aa: CASSEVGAYEQYF
CDR3nt: TGTGCCAGCAGTGAAGTGGGAGCCTACGAGCAGTACTTC

abundance: few
len: 15
j_gene: TRBJ2-1
d_gene: NA
v_gene: TRBV6-1
CDR3aa: CASSGLEEGHNEQFF
CDR3nt: TGTGCCAGCAGTGGTCTCGAGGAGGGTCACAATGAGCAGTTCTTC

abundance: NA
len: 14
j_gene: TRBJ2-2
d_gene: NA
v_gene: TRBV5-8
CDR3aa: CASSLVLASGELFF
CDR3nt: TGTGCCAGCAGCTTGGTTCTAGCCAGCGGGGAGCTGTTTTTT

abundance: NA
len: 12
j_gene: TRBJ1-1
d_gene: NA
v_gene: TRBV30
CDR3aa: CAWTLEGSVAFF
CDR3nt: TGTGCCTGGACTCTTGAGGGATCGGTAGCTTTCTTT

abundance: NA
len: 13
j_gene: TRBJ1-2
d_gene: NA
v_gene: TRBV28
CDR3aa: CASSRGGTYGYTF
CDR3nt: TGTGCCAGCAGTAGGGGGGGGACCTATGGCTACACCTTC

abundance: NA
len: 13
j_gene: TRBJ1-2
d_gene: NA
v_gene: TRBV5-1
CDR3aa: CASRPELDYGYTF
CDR3nt: TGCGCCAGCAGGCCTGAACTGGACTATGGCTACACCTTC

abundance: few
len: 15
j_gene: TRBJ2-1
d_gene: TRBD2
v_gene: TRBV5-4
CDR3aa: CASSFRLAGDNEQFF
CDR3nt: TGTGCCAGCAGCTTCAGACTAGCGGGCGACAATGAGCAGTTCTTC

abundance: NA
len: 14
j_gene: TRBJ2-7
d_gene: TRBD1
v_gene: TRBV30
CDR3aa: CAWSWTGGRYEQYF
CDR3nt: TGTGCCTGGAGTTGGACAGGGGGCAGATACGAGCAGTACTTC

abundance: NA
len: 16
j_gene: TRBJ1-2
d_gene: TRBD1
v_gene: TRBV19
CDR3aa: CASRPGQGAFIGGYTF
CDR3nt: TGTGCCAGTAGGCCGGGACAGGGGGCCTTCATAGGTGGCTACACCTTC

abundance: NA
len: 14
j_gene: TRBJ1-2
d_gene: NA
v_gene: TRBV25-1
CDR3aa: CASSESMGAEGYTF
CDR3nt: TGTGCCAGCAGTGAATCAATGGGGGCGGAAGGCTACACCTTC

abundance: NA
len: 13
j_gene: TRBJ1-1
d_gene: TRBD1
v_gene: TRBV12-5
CDR3aa: CASGLLRDSEAFF
CDR3nt: TGTGCTAGTGGTTTGCTACGGGACAGTGAAGCTTTCTTT

abundance: once
len: 14
j_gene: TRBJ1-4
d_gene: NA
v_gene: TRBV6-5
CDR3aa: CASSSILREAKLFF
CDR3nt: TGTGCCAGCAGTTCGATCCTCCGGGAAGCAAAACTGTTTTTT

abundance: NA
len: 15
j_gene: TRBJ2-7
d_gene: NA
v_gene: TRBV6-1
CDR3aa: CASSDSGGTSYEQYF
CDR3nt: TGTGCCAGCAGTGATAGTGGCGGGACGTCCTACGAGCAGTACTTC

abundance: NA
len: 15
j_gene: TRBJ1-2
d_gene: NA
v_gene: TRBV19
CDR3aa: CASSIDRLSNYGYTF
CDR3nt: TGTGCCAGTAGTATAGATCGGTTGTCTAACTATGGCTACACCTTC

abundance: NA
len: 12
j_gene: TRBJ1-2
d_gene: NA
v_gene: TRBV29-1
CDR3aa: CSVVDLNYGYTF
CDR3nt: TGCAGCGTTGTAGACTTAAACTATGGCTACACCTTC

abundance: NA
len: 14
j_gene: TRBJ1-5
d_gene: NA
v_gene: TRBV19
CDR3aa: CASRWGGSNQPQHF
CDR3nt: TGTGCCAGTAGATGGGGCGGTAGCAATCAGCCCCAGCATTTT